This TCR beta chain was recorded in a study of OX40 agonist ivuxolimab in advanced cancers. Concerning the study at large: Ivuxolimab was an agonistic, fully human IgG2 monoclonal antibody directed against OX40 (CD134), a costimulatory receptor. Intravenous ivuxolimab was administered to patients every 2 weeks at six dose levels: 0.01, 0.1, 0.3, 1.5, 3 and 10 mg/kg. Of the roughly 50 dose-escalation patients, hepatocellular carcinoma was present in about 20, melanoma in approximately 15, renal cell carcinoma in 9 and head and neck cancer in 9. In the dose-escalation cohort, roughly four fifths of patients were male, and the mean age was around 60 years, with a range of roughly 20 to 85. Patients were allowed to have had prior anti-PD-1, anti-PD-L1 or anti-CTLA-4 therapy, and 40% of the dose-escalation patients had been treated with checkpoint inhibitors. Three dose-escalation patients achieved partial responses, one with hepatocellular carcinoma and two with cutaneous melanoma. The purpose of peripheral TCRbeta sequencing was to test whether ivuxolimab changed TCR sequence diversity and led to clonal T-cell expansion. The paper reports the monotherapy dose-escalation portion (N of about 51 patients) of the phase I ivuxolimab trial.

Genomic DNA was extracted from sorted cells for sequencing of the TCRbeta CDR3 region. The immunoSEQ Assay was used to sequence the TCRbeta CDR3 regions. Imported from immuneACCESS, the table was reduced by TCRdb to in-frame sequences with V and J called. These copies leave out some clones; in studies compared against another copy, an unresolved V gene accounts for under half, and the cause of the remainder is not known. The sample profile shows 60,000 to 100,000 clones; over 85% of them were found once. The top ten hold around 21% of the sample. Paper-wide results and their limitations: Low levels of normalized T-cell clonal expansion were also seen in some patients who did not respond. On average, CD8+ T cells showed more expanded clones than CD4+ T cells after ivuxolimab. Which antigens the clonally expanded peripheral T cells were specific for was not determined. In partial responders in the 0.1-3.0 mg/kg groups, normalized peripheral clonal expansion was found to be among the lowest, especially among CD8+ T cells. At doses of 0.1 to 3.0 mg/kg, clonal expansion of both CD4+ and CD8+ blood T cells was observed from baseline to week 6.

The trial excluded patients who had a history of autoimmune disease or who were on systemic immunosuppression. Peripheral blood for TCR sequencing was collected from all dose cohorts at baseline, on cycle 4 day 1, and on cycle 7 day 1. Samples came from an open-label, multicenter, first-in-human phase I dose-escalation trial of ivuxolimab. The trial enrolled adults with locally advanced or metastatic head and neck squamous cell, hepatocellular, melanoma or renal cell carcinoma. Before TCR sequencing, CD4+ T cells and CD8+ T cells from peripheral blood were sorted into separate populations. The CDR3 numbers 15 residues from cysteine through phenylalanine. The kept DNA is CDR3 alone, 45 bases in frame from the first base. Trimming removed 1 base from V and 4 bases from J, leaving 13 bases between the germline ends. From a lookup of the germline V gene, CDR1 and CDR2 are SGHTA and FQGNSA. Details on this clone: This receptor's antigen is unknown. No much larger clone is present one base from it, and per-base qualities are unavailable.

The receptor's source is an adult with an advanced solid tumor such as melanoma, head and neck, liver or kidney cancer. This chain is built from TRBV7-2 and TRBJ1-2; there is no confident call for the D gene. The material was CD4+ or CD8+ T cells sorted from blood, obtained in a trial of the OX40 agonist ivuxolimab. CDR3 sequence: CASSLVWEAGYGYTF. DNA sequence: TGTGCCAGCAGCTTAGTTTGGGAGGCAGGCTATGGCTACACCTTC.